A selection of T cell receptor beta chains follows, all from one sample in a study of regulatory T cells in long-lasting Graves disease. TCRdb reanalysed the multiplex PCR reads using MiXCR and keeps one entry per CDR3 protein. The data hold 450,000 to 650,000 distinct CDR3 sequences, with about 16% observed a single time. These data are also associated with another study on T cells in Graves' hyperthyroidism and ophthalmopathy.

The sample consisted of peripheral blood mononuclear cells (PBMCs), taken at new diagnosis, from a patient treated with antithyroid drugs. The receptor source for this set is a woman aged 40 to 65 with Graves disease. The conserved cysteine and the conserved F or W are not part of the CDR3 here.

v_call,cdr3_aa
TRBV28,ASSPPGTYNEKLF
TRBV2,AGRVANEKLF
TRBV30,AWSGHSGGAVDTQY
TRBV3-1,ASSQGHETQY
TRBV14,ASSLGRVYGYT
TRBV11-2,ASSSLLGETYEQY
TRBV30,AWSSNVQNSPLH
TRBV2,ASSSVTGTQPQH
TRBV19,ASSIETGTEAF
TRBV7-8,ASSHPHRGQETQY
TRBV7-6,ASSLLFEGGIYNEQF
TRBV9,ASSARGTGITDTQY
TRBV27,ASSPRKPGSSYEQY
TRBV5-1,ANSLVRALYNEQF
TRBV18,ASSAAPGPGAGELF
TRBV2,ASSVGGVDTQY
TRBV6-1,ASTRDLEETQY
TRBV20-1,SVTQGSGNQPQH
TRBV7-9,ASSLDPPGLTGTQY
TRBV9,ASSPEGAGGTDTQY
TRBV7-2,ASSVSGTNNSPLH
TRBV28,ASGHTVYGYT
TRBV27,ASSPSTGRLNYGYT